The clone carrying this TCR beta chain was picked up a small number of times. The data were obtained in a study of blood T cell repertoires in COVID-19. On the study more broadly: Some COVID-19 samples were acute and others convalescent; all came from the United States, Italy and Spain. Sources were T cells, B-cell-depleted T cells, or PBMCs; the material itself was cDNA or gDNA.

Using immunoSEQ multiplex PCR, the repertoire was profiled, and TCRdb retains in-frame clones only, with some absent. The table records about 400,000 clones, about nine tenths of them present only once. Germline CDR1 reads LGHDT; CDR2 reads YNNKEL (reference sequence). V was trimmed by 1 base and J by 10 bases, leaving 13 bases between them. This CDR3 has 14 amino acids. Participants' reported clinical history set cohort assignment. In Cohort 3, a recovered donor had either two negative PCRs, clearance, or symptom resolution. The sequenced sample was PBMCs or T cells enriched from blood (not recorded which). This chain uses TRBV3-1 (or the pseudogene TRBV3-2) with TRBJ1-4; D possibly corresponds to TRBD1 (5 bases). This TCR derives from a woman between 25 and 40 years old who had recovered from COVID-19. This CDR3 reads CASSQGNGQGKLFF. The CDR3 DNA follows: TGTGCCAGCAGCCAAGGTAATGGACAAGGAAAACTGTTTTTT.